This T cell receptor (beta chain) was retrieved from a study of blood T cell repertoires in COVID-19. Data came from immunoSEQ multiplex PCR; TCRdb stores just in-frame clones and leaves some out. This sample yields some 380,000 clones, of which 88% are seen a single time; 2% to 2.5% belongs to the top ten. V shed 2 bases, J shed 4 bases, and the junction held 7 bases outside the gene matches. Germline V gives CDR1 LNHDA, CDR2 SQIVND (reference sequence). The CDR3 runs 15 residues. The chain combines TRBV19 with TRBJ1-2; 7 bases are a match to TRBD1. The origin of this receptor is a woman in her thirties or forties with acute COVID-19. The material sequenced was PBMCs or T cells enriched from blood (not recorded which). The CDR3 sequence is CASSISYRGLYGYTF. In nucleotides, the CDR3 is TGTGCCAGTAGTATATCCTACAGGGGCCTCTATGGCTACACCTTC.